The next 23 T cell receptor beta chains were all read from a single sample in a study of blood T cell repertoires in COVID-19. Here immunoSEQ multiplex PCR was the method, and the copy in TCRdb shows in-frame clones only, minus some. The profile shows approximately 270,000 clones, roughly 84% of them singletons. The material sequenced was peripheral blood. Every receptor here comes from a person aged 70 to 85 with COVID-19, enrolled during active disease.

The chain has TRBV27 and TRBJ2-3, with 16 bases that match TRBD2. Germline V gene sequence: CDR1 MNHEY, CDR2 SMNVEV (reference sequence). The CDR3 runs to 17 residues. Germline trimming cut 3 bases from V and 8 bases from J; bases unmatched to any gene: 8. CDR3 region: CASSFGGTSGGVGTQYF. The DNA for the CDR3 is TGTGCCAGCAGTTTTGGTGGGACTAGCGGGGGGGTTGGTACGCAGTATTTT.

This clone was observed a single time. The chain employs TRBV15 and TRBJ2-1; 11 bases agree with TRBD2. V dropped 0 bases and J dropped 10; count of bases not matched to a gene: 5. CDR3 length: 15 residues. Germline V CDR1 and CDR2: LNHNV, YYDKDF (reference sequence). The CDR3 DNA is TGTGCCACCAGCAGAGATCGTGCTAGCGGGAGGGAGCAGTTCTTC. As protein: CATSRDRASGREQFF. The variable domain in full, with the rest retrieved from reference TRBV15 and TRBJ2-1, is DAMVIQNPRYQVTQFGKPVTLSCSQTLNHNVMYWYQQKSSQAPKLLFHYYDKDFNNEADTPDNFQSRRPNTSFCFLDIRSPGLGDTAMYLCATSRDRASGREQFFGPGTRLTVL.

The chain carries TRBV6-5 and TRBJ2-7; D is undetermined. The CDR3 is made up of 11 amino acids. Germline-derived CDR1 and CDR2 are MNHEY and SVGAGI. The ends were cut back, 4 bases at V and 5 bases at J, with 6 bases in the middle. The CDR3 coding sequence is TGTGCCAGCAGTTTCCGGGACGAGCAGTACTTC. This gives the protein CASSFRDEQYF.

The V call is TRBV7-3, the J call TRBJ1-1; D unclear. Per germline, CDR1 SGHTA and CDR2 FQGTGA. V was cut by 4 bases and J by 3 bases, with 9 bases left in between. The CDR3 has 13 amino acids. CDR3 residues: CASSSLPYTEAFF. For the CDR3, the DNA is TGTGCCAGCAGCTCACTTCCCTACACTGAAGCTTTCTTT.

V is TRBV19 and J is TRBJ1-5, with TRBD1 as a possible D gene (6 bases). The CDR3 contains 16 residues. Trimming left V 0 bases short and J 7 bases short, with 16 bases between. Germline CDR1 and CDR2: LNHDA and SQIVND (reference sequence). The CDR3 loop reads CASSIEVGGAPQPQHF. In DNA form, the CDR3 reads TGTGCCAGTAGTATAGAGGTAGGGGGGGCCCCCCAGCCCCAGCATTTT.

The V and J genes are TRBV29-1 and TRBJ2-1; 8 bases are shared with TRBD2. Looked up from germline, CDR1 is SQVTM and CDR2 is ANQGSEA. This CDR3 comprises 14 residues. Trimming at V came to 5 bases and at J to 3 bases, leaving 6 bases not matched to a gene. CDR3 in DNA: TGCAGCGTTAGCGGGAGACAGAGCTACAATGAGCAGTTCTTC. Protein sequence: CSVSGRQSYNEQFF.

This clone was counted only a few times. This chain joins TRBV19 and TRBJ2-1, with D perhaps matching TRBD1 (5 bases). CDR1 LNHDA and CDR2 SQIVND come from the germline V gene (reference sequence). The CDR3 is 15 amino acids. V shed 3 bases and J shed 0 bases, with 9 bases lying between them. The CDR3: CASSIGQNSYNEQFF. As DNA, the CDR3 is TGTGCCAGTAGTATCGGACAAAACTCCTACAATGAGCAGTTCTTC.

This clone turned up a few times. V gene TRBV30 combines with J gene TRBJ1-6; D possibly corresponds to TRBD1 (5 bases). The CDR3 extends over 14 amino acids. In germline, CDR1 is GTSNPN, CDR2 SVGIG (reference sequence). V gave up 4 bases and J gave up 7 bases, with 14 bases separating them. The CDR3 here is CAWTGGTENSPLHF. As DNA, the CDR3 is TGTGCCTGGACAGGCGGGACCGAGAATTCACCCCTCCACTTT.

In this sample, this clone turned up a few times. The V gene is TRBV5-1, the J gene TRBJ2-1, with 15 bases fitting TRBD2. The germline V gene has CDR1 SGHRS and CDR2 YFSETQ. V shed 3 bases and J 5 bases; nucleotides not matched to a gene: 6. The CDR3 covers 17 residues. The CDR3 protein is CASSSGLAGGANNEQFF. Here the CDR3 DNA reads TGCGCCAGCAGCTCAGGACTAGCGGGAGGGGCCAACAATGAGCAGTTCTTC.

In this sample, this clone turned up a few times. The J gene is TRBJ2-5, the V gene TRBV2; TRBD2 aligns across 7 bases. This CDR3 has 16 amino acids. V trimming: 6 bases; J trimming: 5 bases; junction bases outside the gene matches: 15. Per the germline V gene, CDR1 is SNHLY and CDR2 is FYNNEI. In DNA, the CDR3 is TGTGCCAGCAGGGGGATCTGGACTAGAGAAGGGGAGACCCAGTACTTC. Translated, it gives CASRGIWTREGETQYF.

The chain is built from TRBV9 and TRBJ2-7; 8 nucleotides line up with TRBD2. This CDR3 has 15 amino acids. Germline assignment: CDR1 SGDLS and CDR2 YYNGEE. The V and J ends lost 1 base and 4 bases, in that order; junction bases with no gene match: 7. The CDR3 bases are TGTGCCAGCAGCGTAAACAGCGGGAGTTCATACGAGCAGTACTTC. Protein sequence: CASSVNSGSSYEQYF. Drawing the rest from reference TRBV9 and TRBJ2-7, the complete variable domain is DSGVTQTPKHLITATGQRVTLRCSPRSGDLSVYWYQQSLDQGLQFLIQYYNGEERAKGNILERFSAQQFPDLHSELNLSSLELGDSALYFCASSVNSGSSYEQYFGPGTRLTVT.

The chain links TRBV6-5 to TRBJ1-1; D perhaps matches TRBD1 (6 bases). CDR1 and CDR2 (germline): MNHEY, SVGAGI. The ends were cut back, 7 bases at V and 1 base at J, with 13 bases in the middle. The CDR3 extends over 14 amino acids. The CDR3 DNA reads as TGTGCCAGCAATTCACAGGGTACGAACACTGAAGCTTTCTTT. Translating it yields CASNSQGTNTEAFF.

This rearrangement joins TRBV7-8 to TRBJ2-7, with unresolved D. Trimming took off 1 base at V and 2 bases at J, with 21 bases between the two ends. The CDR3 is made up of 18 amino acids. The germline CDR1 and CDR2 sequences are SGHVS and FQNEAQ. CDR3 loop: CASSLESSVLLRTYEQYF. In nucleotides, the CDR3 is TGTGCCAGCAGCTTAGAAAGCTCCGTACTACTGAGGACCTACGAGCAGTACTTC.

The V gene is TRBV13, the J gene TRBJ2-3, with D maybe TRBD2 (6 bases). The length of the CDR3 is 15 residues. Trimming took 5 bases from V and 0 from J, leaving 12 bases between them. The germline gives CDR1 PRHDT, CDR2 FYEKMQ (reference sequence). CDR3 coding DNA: TGTGCCAGCAGCCCGGGACTGTACAGCACAGATACGCAGTATTTT. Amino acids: CASSPGLYSTDTQYF.

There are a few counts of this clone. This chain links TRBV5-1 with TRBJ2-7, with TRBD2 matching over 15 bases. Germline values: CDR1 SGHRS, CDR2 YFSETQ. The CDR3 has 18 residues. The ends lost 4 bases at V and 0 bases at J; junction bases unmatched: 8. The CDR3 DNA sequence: TGCGCCAGCAGCCCGGGACTAGCGGGAGGTGGGAGCTCCTACGAGCAGTACTTC. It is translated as CASSPGLAGGGSSYEQYF.

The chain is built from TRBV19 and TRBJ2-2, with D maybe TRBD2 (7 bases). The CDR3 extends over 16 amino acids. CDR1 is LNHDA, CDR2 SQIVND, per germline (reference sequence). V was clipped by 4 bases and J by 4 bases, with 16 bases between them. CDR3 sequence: CASSNTGGASTGELFF. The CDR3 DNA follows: TGTGCCAGTAGTAATACGGGGGGCGCTTCCACCGGGGAGCTGTTTTTT.

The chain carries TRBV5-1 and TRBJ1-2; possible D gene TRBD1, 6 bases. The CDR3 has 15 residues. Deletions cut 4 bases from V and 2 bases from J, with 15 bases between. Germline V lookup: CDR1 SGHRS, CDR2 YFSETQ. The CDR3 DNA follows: TGCGCCAGCAGCCCCGCATTTGGACAGAACTATGGCTACACCTTC. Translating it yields CASSPAFGQNYGYTF.

The CDR3 DNA is TGTGCCAGCAGTTTATACGGGGGGGGAGCGGAGACCCAGTACTTC. Its protein product is CASSLYGGGAETQYF. The gene calls are TRBV27 and TRBJ2-5; 8 bases are a match to TRBD2. V trimming: 1 base; J trimming: 5 bases; junction bases outside the gene matches: 6. In germline, CDR1 is MNHEY, CDR2 SMNVEV (reference sequence). This CDR3 contains 15 residues.

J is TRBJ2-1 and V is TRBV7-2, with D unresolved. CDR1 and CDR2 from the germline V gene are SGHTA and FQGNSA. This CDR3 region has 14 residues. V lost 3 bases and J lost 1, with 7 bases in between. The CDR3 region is CASSFVRSYNEQFF. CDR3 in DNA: TGTGCCAGCAGCTTCGTCAGGTCCTACAATGAGCAGTTCTTC.

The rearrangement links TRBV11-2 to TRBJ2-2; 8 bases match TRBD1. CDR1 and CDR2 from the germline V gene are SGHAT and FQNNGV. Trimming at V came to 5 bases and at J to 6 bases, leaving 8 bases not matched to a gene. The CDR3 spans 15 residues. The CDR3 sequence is CASSTHRGVAGELFF. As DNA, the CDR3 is TGTGCCAGCAGCACACACAGGGGGGTGGCCGGGGAGCTGTTTTTT. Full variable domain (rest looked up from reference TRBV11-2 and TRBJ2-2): EAGVAQSPRYKIIEKRQSVAFWCNPISGHATLYWYQQILGQGPKLLIQFQNNGVVDDSQLPKDRFSAERLKGVDSTLKIQPAKLEDSAVYLCASSTHRGVAGELFFGEGSRLTVL.

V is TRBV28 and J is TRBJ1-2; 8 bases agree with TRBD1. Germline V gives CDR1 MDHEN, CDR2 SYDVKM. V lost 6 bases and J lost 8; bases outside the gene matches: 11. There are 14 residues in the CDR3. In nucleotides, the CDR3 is TGTGCCAGCAGCCCAGCAGGGGGCGCGACGGGCTACACCTTC. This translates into CASSPAGGATGYTF.

In DNA form, the CDR3 reads TGTGCCAGCTCACCAAGCTCGGGTCCTAACACTGAAGCTTTCTTT. Translated: CASSPSSGPNTEAFF. The rearrangement uses TRBV18 and TRBJ1-1; D is ambiguous. The CDR3 runs 15 residues. Trimming removed 2 bases at V and 2 bases at J, with 12 bases between. Germline-derived CDR1 and CDR2 are KGHSH and LQKENI. The complete variable domain, with remaining parts taken from reference TRBV18 and TRBJ1-1, reads NAGVMQNPRHLVRRRGQEARLRCSPMKGHSHVYWYRQLPEEGLKFMVYLQKENIIDESGMPKERFSAEFPKEGPSILRIQQVVRGDSAAYFCASSPSSGPNTEAFFGQGTRLTVV.

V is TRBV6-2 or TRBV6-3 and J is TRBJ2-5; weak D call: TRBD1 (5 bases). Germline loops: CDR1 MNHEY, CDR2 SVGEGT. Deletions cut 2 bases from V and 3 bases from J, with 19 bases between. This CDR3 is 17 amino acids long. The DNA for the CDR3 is TGTGCCAGCAGTTACCCCCGTACAGGACACTGGGAAGAGACCCAGTACTTC. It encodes CASSYPRTGHWEETQYF.